This is a list of T cell receptor beta chains from one sample in a study of post-analysis software for immune sequencing data. TCRdb analysed the PCR reads with MiXCR anew, one entry per CDR3 protein. This table holds more than 350,000 distinct CDR3 sequences, 39% found once. Sequencing was carried out using blood. The source of these receptors is a girl aged 2 to 9 with multiple sclerosis. Both conserved end residues are part of each CDR3. The D gene is left open where the match is weak. Expanded clones get a size class; other rows say once, few or many, or leave the size out.

V gene	D gene	J gene	clone size	CDR3 protein	CDR3 DNA
TRBV7-2	-	TRBJ2-3	-	CASTGSGDTQYF	TGTGCCAGCACCGGAAGTGGGGATACGCAGTATTTT
TRBV29-1	-	TRBJ1-5	few	CSVELAGNQPQHF	TGCAGCGTTGAATTAGCGGGCAATCAGCCCCAGCATTTT
TRBV7-9	-	TRBJ1-1	-	CASSLLGTEAFF	TGTGCCAGCAGCTTACTGGGCACTGAAGCTTTCTTT
TRBV2	-	TRBJ1-4	-	CASSEANRQVQNEKLFF	TGTGCCAGCAGTGAAGCGAACCGACAGGTTCAGAATGAAAAACTGTTTTTT
TRBV5-1	TRBD1	TRBJ2-7	-	CASRRDRGNEQYF	TGCGCCAGCAGGCGGGACAGGGGCAACGAGCAGTACTTC
TRBV28	TRBD2	TRBJ2-7	few	CASSLIPGLVFAGGETQYF	TGTGCCAGCAGTTTAATCCCGGGACTAGTATTCGCGGGGGGAGAAACCCAGTACTTC
TRBV3-1	TRBD2	TRBJ2-7	-	CASSHFGLAGDEQYF	TGTGCCAGCAGCCATTTTGGACTAGCGGGGGACGAGCAGTACTTC
TRBV6-6	-	TRBJ2-1	-	CASRFEVFRSNEQFF	TGTGCCAGCAGATTCGAAGTTTTCAGAAGCAATGAGCAGTTCTTC
TRBV2	-	TRBJ2-7	-	CASSEWSNGYEQYF	TGTGCCAGCAGTGAGTGGAGCAATGGGTACGAGCAGTACTTC
TRBV12-3/TRBV12-4	-	TRBJ1-5	-	CARAYRENTTQHF	TGTGCCAGGGCCTACAGGGAGAATACGACCCAGCATTTT
TRBV6-5	-	TRBJ1-4	-	CASSYSTGTVNEKLFF	TGTGCCAGCAGTTACTCAACTGGAACAGTTAATGAAAAACTGTTTTTT
TRBV3-1	TRBD2	TRBJ2-1	few	CASRFSGGLSSYNEQFF	TGTGCCAGCAGGTTCAGCGGGGGGTTAAGCTCCTACAATGAGCAGTTCTTC
TRBV20-1	-	TRBJ2-1	many	CSADAGFRASEQFF	TGCAGTGCTGACGCAGGGTTTCGGGCTAGTGAGCAGTTCTTC
TRBV9	-	TRBJ1-1	-	CASSVGRSSNTEAFF	TGTGCCAGCAGCGTAGGTAGAAGTTCGAACACTGAAGCTTTCTTT
TRBV5-1	TRBD2	TRBJ2-1	-	CASAIGLAGGEQFF	TGCGCCAGCGCGATAGGACTAGCGGGAGGTGAGCAGTTCTTC
TRBV6-5	-	TRBJ2-1	few	CASSYRGHEQFF	TGTGCCAGCAGTTACAGGGGCCATGAGCAGTTCTTC
TRBV7-9	-	TRBJ2-1	-	CASSPGGQLYCNEQFF	TGTGCCAGCAGTCCGGGCGGACAGCTCTATTGCAATGAGCAGTTCTTC
TRBV20-1	TRBD2	TRBJ2-3	once	CSAGDWLTSGSTDTQYF	TGCAGTGCTGGAGATTGGTTGACTAGCGGAAGCACAGATACGCAGTATTTT
TRBV7-3	TRBD2	TRBJ2-5	many	CASSRSGSRETQYF	TGTGCCAGCAGCCGTAGCGGGAGTAGGGAGACCCAGTACTTC
TRBV5-1	-	TRBJ2-5	few	CASSGTVQRSQETQYF	TGCGCCAGCAGCGGAACGGTCCAAAGGAGCCAAGAGACCCAGTACTTC
TRBV5-1	-	TRBJ2-7	-	CTSSSQPDYEQYF	TGCACCAGCAGCTCCCAACCCGACTACGAGCAGTACTTC
TRBV20-1	TRBD1	TRBJ1-2	-	CSAPRGPHGYTF	TGCAGTGCCCCGAGGGGGCCTCATGGCTACACCTTC
TRBV9	-	TRBJ2-7	-	CASSVVGSGDEQYF	TGTGCCAGCAGCGTAGTCGGGAGTGGAGACGAGCAGTACTTC
TRBV29-1	TRBD1	TRBJ2-1	-	CSVVRTGAIDEQFF	TGCAGCGTTGTCAGGACAGGGGCCATCGATGAGCAGTTCTTC
TRBV19	-	TRBJ2-7	many	CAPREGSRSVKLPYEQYF	TGTGCCCCCCGAGAGGGTTCGCGGTCTGTGAAGCTCCCTTACGAGCAGTACTTC
TRBV2	-	TRBJ2-7	-	CASRRVYEQYF	TGTGCCAGCAGAAGGGTCTACGAGCAGTACTTC
TRBV5-1	TRBD1	TRBJ1-6	few	CASSVQGIQGPPLHF	TGCGCCAGCAGCGTACAGGGGATACAGGGTCCACCCCTCCACTTT
TRBV5-1	-	TRBJ2-1	-	CASSLDPSLYNEQFF	TGCGCCAGCAGCTTGGACCCTAGCCTCTACAATGAGCAGTTCTTC